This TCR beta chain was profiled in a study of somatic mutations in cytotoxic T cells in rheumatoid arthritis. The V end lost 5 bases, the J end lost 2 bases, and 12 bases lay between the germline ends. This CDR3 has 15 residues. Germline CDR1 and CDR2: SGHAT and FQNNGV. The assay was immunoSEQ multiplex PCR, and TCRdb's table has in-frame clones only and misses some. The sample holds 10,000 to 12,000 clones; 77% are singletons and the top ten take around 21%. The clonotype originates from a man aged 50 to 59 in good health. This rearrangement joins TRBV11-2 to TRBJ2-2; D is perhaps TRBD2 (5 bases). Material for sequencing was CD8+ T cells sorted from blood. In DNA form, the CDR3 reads TGTGCCAGCAGCCCCGTGAGGGTAAACACCGGGGAGCTGTTTTTT. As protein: CASSPVRVNTGELFF.